Sequencing of this TCR beta chain was carried out in a study of T cells after yellow fever vaccination. For the study at large: With SMART-Seq v4 Ultra Low Input, the fractions containing low cell numbers were prepared.

There are a few counts of this clonotype. The junction differs from germline at one of its ends, possibly a read error. TCR cDNA was made by 5'RACE template switching, adding a universal primer site and UMIs. TCRdb re-derived calls from the 5' RACE reads in MiXCR, one entry per CDR3 protein. The sample lists 170,000 or so distinct CDR3 sequences, roughly 6.2% seen once, with just under 3% in the top ten. The CDR3 length is 12 residues. Germline V gene lookup returns CDR1 SNHLY and CDR2 FYNNEI. The gene calls are TRBV2 and TRBJ2-5; 7 bases are shared with TRBD1. Sequenced material: CD4+ T cells sorted from PBMCs, taken on the day of the first yellow fever vaccination. The source is a man in his late teens or twenties who received the YFV17D yellow fever vaccine. CDR3 loop: CASKRGQGTQYF. The CDR3 DNA is TGTGCCAGCAAAAGGGGGCAAGGGACCCAGTACTTC.